This T cell receptor (beta chain) was recorded in a study of technical replicates of blood from a few donors (dated by TCRdb to 2016 to 2017). The germline V gene encodes CDR1 SQVTM and CDR2 ANQGSEA. V and J lose 4 bases and 7 bases, and a span of 17 bases separates them. The CDR3 runs 13 residues from the cysteine to the phenylalanine. The entry retains the CDR3 DNA only, 39 bases that are in frame from base 1. A remark on this clone: No cognate antigen has been identified for it. Base qualities are not provided; no much larger clone lies one nucleotide away.

Library method: the immunoSEQ multiplex PCR assay. Entries here come from immuneACCESS through TCRdb and include only in-frame sequences with V and J called. Some clones fail to appear in such tables; in the studies checked, an unresolved V gene covers under half of the shortfall, and the cause of the remainder is unknown. The sample profile shows around 70,000 clones; over 85% of them were found once. The ten biggest clones cover 0.3% to 0.45% of the sample. This TCR derives from a human donor in good health. The specimen was T cells isolated from PBMCs. This sequence uses TRBV29-1 and TRBJ2-7; TRBD2 is perhaps the D gene, given 5 matching bases. The CDR3 has the sequence CSVGLSLTGEQYF. The DNA reads as follows: TGCAGCGTTGGACTGTCCCTCACGGGGGAGCAGTACTTC.